Detailed here is one T cell receptor (beta chain). Its antigen remains unknown. Nominal health characterized the donors when sampled, though unrecorded immune exposures were likely. Both 60 Vbeta primers and 13 Jbeta primers went into the PCR. TCRdb's copy holds only in-frame clones and misses some; the assay was immunoSEQ multiplex PCR. The sample has 70,000 to 95,000 clones; around 75% are singletons. The source of the sample is a study of cytomegalovirus exposure and HLA in healthy donors. Findings and caveats of the study: In an earlier analysis, productive rearrangement rates for most beta V segments clustered near 87% or 30%. Some V segments (TRBV6-2 and TRBV6-3 among them) were excluded as indistinguishable. Later analysis found that TCR beta chains associated with HLA were more clonally expanded than other, equally common chains.

CDR1 is SGDLS, CDR2 YYNGEE, per germline. The ends were cut back, 3 bases at V and 7 bases at J, with 19 bases in the middle. CDR3 length: 15 amino acids. The chain links TRBV9 to TRBJ1-1, with D perhaps TRBD1 (5 bases). The source is a woman between 35 and 50 years old in good health and CMV-seropositive. Sequenced sample: PBMCs. The CDR3 here is CASSGADSPSGEAFF. CDR3 DNA: TGTGCCAGCAGCGGTGCAGACAGTCCAAGTGGTGAAGCTTTCTTT.